This T cell receptor beta chain was found in a study of cytomegalovirus exposure and HLA in healthy donors. Study observations and caveats: With high specificity and sensitivity, the classifier reportedly diagnosed cytomegalovirus status.

This CDR3 has 15 amino acids. Germline V CDR1 and CDR2: SGDLS, YYNGEE. Trimming removed 4 bases from V and 1 base from J, with 14 bases in between. This clone appeared a few times. As yet, its antigen is unknown. Libraries were prepared by immunoSEQ multiplex PCR; TCRdb keeps only in-frame clonotypes and omits some of them. Of about 140,000 clones listed, 70% to 90% are singletons. This TCR was sampled from a woman aged 25 to 45 in good health and CMV-seronegative. The J gene is TRBJ1-2, the V gene TRBV9; D call uncertain. The specimen was PBMCs. Written as DNA, the CDR3 is TGTGCCAGCAGCCACGATATTAGGAGTAACTATGGCTACACCTTC. This sequence encodes CASSHDIRSNYGYTF.